This TCR beta chain was obtained from a study of vaccination and CD4 T cells after COVID-19. Study summary: From HCoV-229E, HCoV-OC43, HCoV-NL63 and SARS-CoV-2, overlapping spike peptides were used to stimulate the cells. General study results and limits: Detection of a median approximately 87% of reactive clones in convalescent patients was confined to the period after vaccination.

This clonotype was counted a few times. Its specificity is unknown. Germline loops: CDR1 SGHAT, CDR2 FQNNGV. With 5 bases removed from V and 4 bases from J, the gap between germline ends came to 15 bases. The CDR3 covers 14 residues. The Oncomine TCR Beta short-read assay generated sequence data from the DNA of cultured CD4+ T cells. TCRdb processed the PCR reads anew with MiXCR; each CDR3 protein has one entry. The sample has some 16,000 distinct CDR3 sequences, more than 45% seen once. Regarding treatment: roughly 10-day PBMC culture with coronavirus spike peptide pools or control peptides (ViraFEST assay).

The source is a human donor who had recovered from COVID-19. V and J are TRBV11-2 and TRBJ2-7; D unresolved. Source material: CD4+ T cells from blood, cultured in vitro. The CDR3 nucleotides are TGTGCCAGCAGCCCACGTCTACCTACGTACGAGCAGTACTTC. This gives the protein CASSPRLPTYEQYF.